These T cell receptor beta chains were read from a single sample in a study of T and B cells in COVID-19 patients. TCRdb processed the multiplex PCR reads anew with MiXCR; each CDR3 protein has one entry. The sample lists roughly 25,000 distinct CDR3 sequences; less than 35% were seen once. The material sequenced was blood. The origin of the receptors is a human donor who had recovered from COVID-19. Both conserved end residues are part of each CDR3. Each record gives: V gene, D gene, J gene, clone size, CDR3 protein, CDR3 DNA. D genes are given only for firm matches. A clone size is listed for some rows: how often the clone was seen (once, few, many), or a class if it is expanded.

v_gene: TRBV6-5
d_gene: -
j_gene: TRBJ2-1
abundance: many
CDR3aa: CASTPEGLNEQFF
CDR3nt: TGTGCCAGCACACCAGAGGGGCTCAATGAGCAGTTCTTC

v_gene: TRBV6-5
d_gene: -
j_gene: TRBJ2-3
abundance: medium-sized
CDR3aa: CASSGGFTDTQYF
CDR3nt: TGTGCCAGCAGTGGGGGCTTCACAGATACGCAGTATTTT

v_gene: TRBV6-2/TRBV6-3
d_gene: -
j_gene: TRBJ2-7
abundance: many
CDR3aa: CASSYEYEQYF
CDR3nt: TGTGCCAGCAGTTACGAGTACGAGCAGTACTTC

v_gene: TRBV6-6
d_gene: -
j_gene: TRBJ2-7
abundance: few
CDR3aa: CASLSDPGYEQYF
CDR3nt: TGTGCCAGCCTGTCGGACCCTGGCTACGAGCAGTACTTC

v_gene: TRBV12-3/TRBV12-4
d_gene: TRBD1
j_gene: TRBJ1-4
abundance: -
CDR3aa: CASSPRDRDLQKLFF
CDR3nt: TGTGCCAGCAGTCCGCGGGACAGGGACCTCCAAAAACTGTTTTTT

v_gene: TRBV12-3/TRBV12-4
d_gene: -
j_gene: TRBJ1-1
abundance: -
CDR3aa: CASSLQGNTEAFF
CDR3nt: TGTGCCAGCAGTTTGCAGGGTAACACTGAAGCTTTCTTT

v_gene: TRBV28
d_gene: -
j_gene: TRBJ2-5
abundance: -
CDR3aa: CASSPRGGGPQETQYF
CDR3nt: TGTGCCAGCAGCCCTAGGGGAGGGGGTCCCCAAGAGACCCAGTACTTC

v_gene: TRBV18
d_gene: -
j_gene: TRBJ2-7
abundance: -
CDR3aa: CASSPGATYEQYF
CDR3nt: TGTGCCAGCTCACCAGGGGCCACCTACGAGCAGTACTTC

v_gene: TRBV6-5
d_gene: TRBD1
j_gene: TRBJ2-1
abundance: -
CDR3aa: CASSRGQGTEVQFF
CDR3nt: TGTGCCAGCAGTCGGGGACAGGGGACCGAGGTGCAGTTCTTC

v_gene: TRBV12-3/TRBV12-4
d_gene: -
j_gene: TRBJ1-5
abundance: once
CDR3aa: CASSLGGRNQPQHF
CDR3nt: TGTGCCAGCAGTTTAGGGGGGCGTAATCAGCCCCAGCATTTT

v_gene: TRBV11-2
d_gene: TRBD1
j_gene: TRBJ2-1
abundance: -
CDR3aa: CASSRQGESYNEQFF
CDR3nt: TGTGCCAGCAGCCGACAGGGGGAGTCCTACAATGAGCAGTTCTTC

v_gene: TRBV12-3/TRBV12-4
d_gene: -
j_gene: TRBJ2-3
abundance: few
CDR3aa: CASRAAGSPDTQYF
CDR3nt: TGTGCCAGCAGAGCCGCAGGGTCCCCAGATACGCAGTATTTT

v_gene: TRBV6-5
d_gene: -
j_gene: TRBJ2-2
abundance: many
CDR3aa: CASRGSGELFF
CDR3nt: TGTGCCAGCAGGGGGTCCGGGGAGCTGTTTTTT

v_gene: TRBV6-2/TRBV6-3
d_gene: -
j_gene: TRBJ2-1
abundance: -
CDR3aa: CASSGGPYNEQFF
CDR3nt: TGTGCCAGCAGCGGGGGACCCTACAATGAGCAGTTCTTC

v_gene: TRBV19
d_gene: -
j_gene: TRBJ1-2
abundance: -
CDR3aa: CASSILSGFGVFGYTF
CDR3nt: TGTGCCAGTAGTATTTTATCAGGGTTCGGCGTATTTGGCTACACCTTC